This T cell receptor beta chain was retrieved from a study of cytomegalovirus exposure and HLA in healthy donors. Both 60 Vbeta primers and 13 Jbeta primers went into the PCR. Profiled with immunoSEQ multiplex PCR; TCRdb holds only in-frame clones, not every one. The sample yields 150,000 to 200,000 clones, about four fifths seen once. V trimming: 1 base; J trimming: 8 bases; junction bases outside the gene matches: 5. CDR3 size: 13 residues. Germline CDR1 and CDR2: GTSNPN and SVGIG (reference sequence). The sequenced material came from PBMCs. The receptor comes from a man aged 25-45 years in good health and CMV-seronegative. The gene calls are TRBV30 and TRBJ1-2; 9 bases line up with TRBD1. The CDR3, as DNA: TGTGCCTGGAGTGGGACAGGGGCAGGGGGCTACACCTTC. This encodes CAWSGTGAGGYTF.